Listed here are 32 T cell receptor beta chains from one sample, sequenced in a study of blood T cell repertoires in COVID-19. The repertoire was sequenced with immunoSEQ multiplex PCR; TCRdb's copy has only in-frame clones and lacks some. This table holds nearly 300,000 clones, about 91% found once. Material for sequencing was peripheral blood. Source of these receptors: a woman aged 25 to 39 who had recovered from COVID-19.

This clone was found a few times. V is TRBV4-2 and J is TRBJ1-1; 8 nucleotides match TRBD1. V was pared by 4 bases and J by 4 bases, with 2 bases of the junction left unmatched. Germline CDR1 reads LGHNA; CDR2 reads YNFKEQ. The length of the CDR3 is 13 residues. The CDR3: CASSRGQGTEAFF. The CDR3 bases are TGTGCCAGCAGCCGAGGACAGGGCACTGAAGCTTTCTTT.

The J gene is TRBJ1-4, the V gene TRBV5-4, with TRBD1 matching 9 bases. Trimming took 0 bases from V and 5 from J; bases not matched to a gene: 2. The germline gives CDR1 SGHNT, CDR2 YYREEE (reference sequence). The CDR3 has 15 amino acids. CDR3 coding DNA: TGTGCCAGCAGCTTGGGCGGGACAGGGAATGAAAAACTGTTTTTT. It encodes CASSLGGTGNEKLFF. The whole variable domain, remainder taken from reference TRBV5-4 and TRBJ1-4, is ETGVTQSPTHLIKTRGQQVTLRCSSQSGHNTVSWYQQALGQGPQFIFQYYREEENGRGNFPPRFSGLQFPNYSSELNVNALELDDSALYLCASSLGGTGNEKLFFGSGTQLSVL.

This chain joins TRBV30 and TRBJ2-7; no clear D. Trimming took 3 bases from V and 0 from J, leaving 9 bases between them. Germline V gene sequence: CDR1 GTSNPN, CDR2 SVGIG (reference sequence). The CDR3 spans 13 residues. CDR3 region: CAWSYGSSYEQYF. CDR3 sequence (DNA): TGTGCCTGGAGCTACGGTTCCTCCTACGAGCAGTACTTC.

This clone was counted once. The chain has TRBV27 and TRBJ2-1, with TRBD2 matching over 8 bases. This CDR3 comprises 15 residues. Germline V CDR1 and CDR2: MNHEY, SMNVEV (reference sequence). After removal of 6 bases from V and 6 bases from J, the junction contained 10 bases not matched to a gene. CDR3 in DNA: TGTGCCAGCAGCAGTGGCGGGGGGCCTTTCAATGAGCAGTTCTTC. Protein sequence: CASSSGGGPFNEQFF.

This chain uses TRBV28 with TRBJ1-4, with 11 nucleotides matching TRBD1. The CDR3 runs 15 residues. CDR1 and CDR2 from the germline V gene are MDHEN and SYDVKM. Trimming removed 4 bases from V and 8 bases from J; junction bases left unmatched: 6. Here the CDR3 DNA reads TGTGCCAGCAGTTCCTCGGACAGGGGGCCCGAAAAACTGTTTTTT. Protein sequence: CASSSSDRGPEKLFF.

This chain connects TRBV4-2 to TRBJ2-3; D remains unclear. The CDR3 runs to 14 residues. The V gene's germline CDR1 is LGHNA and CDR2 YNFKEQ. V lost 2 bases to trimming and J lost 2 bases, with 8 bases between them. The CDR3 nucleotides read TGTGCCAGCAGCCAACGCAGAAACACAGATACGCAGTATTTT. It is translated as CASSQRRNTDTQYF.

The rearrangement joins TRBV4-2 to TRBJ2-7; weak D call: TRBD2 (5 bases). With 2 bases removed from V and 0 bases from J, the gap between germline ends came to 17 bases. The CDR3 spans 17 residues. Germline V lookup: CDR1 LGHNA, CDR2 YNFKEQ. The DNA of the CDR3 is TGTGCCAGCAGCCAACAGTACGGGGTGCTAGGCTCCTACGAGCAGTACTTC. Its protein product is CASSQQYGVLGSYEQYF.

This chain links TRBV10-3 with TRBJ1-1; a possible D gene is TRBD1 (6 bases). Germline V gene data show CDR1 as ENHRY and CDR2 as SYGVKD. V gave up 10 bases and J gave up 6 bases, with 9 bases separating them. The CDR3 is made up of 10 amino acids. CDR3 coding DNA: TGTGCCACCAGGGGCGCTGAAGCTTTCTTT. Its protein product is CATRGAEAFF.

The CDR3 sequence: CASSPGTAWTGELFF. CDR3 sequence (DNA): TGTGCCAGCAGTCCTGGGACAGCTTGGACCGGGGAGCTGTTTTTT. J is TRBJ2-2 and V is TRBV28; 7 positions match TRBD1. The CDR3 covers 15 residues. The germline V gene has CDR1 MDHEN and CDR2 SYDVKM. The ends lost 5 bases at V and 5 bases at J; junction bases unmatched: 8.

V usage is TRBV2 and J usage is TRBJ2-1; 7 positions match TRBD2. The CDR3 length is 13 residues. In germline, CDR1 is SNHLY, CDR2 FYNNEI. Trimming took 8 bases from V and 4 from J; bases not matched to a gene: 5. DNA for the CDR3: TGTGCCAGCCCCTTGGGGGGGTACAATGAGCAGTTCTTC. It codes for CASPLGGYNEQFF.

The rearrangement joins TRBV9 to TRBJ2-7, with no clear D. Germline V gene lookup returns CDR1 SGDLS and CDR2 YYNGEE. Trimming took 0 bases from V and 0 from J, leaving 4 bases between them. This CDR3 is 13 amino acids long. CDR3 residues: CASSVEPSYEQYF. The CDR3 bases are TGTGCCAGCAGCGTAGAGCCCTCCTACGAGCAGTACTTC.

Worth noting for this clone: The same CDR3 is also encoded by other DNA sequences in this sample. The J gene is TRBJ1-1, the V gene TRBV12-3 or TRBV12-4; D remains ambiguous. This CDR3 region has 13 residues. Trimming removed 6 bases from V and 0 bases from J, with 8 bases in between. The CDR3 sequence: CASSRTLNTEAFF. The DNA of the CDR3 is TGTGCCAGCAGCAGGACTCTGAACACTGAAGCTTTCTTT.

This chain links TRBV6-5 with TRBJ1-5; a weak D match, TRBD1 (6 bases). Germline loops: CDR1 MNHEY, CDR2 SVGAGI. V dropped 7 bases and J dropped 7 bases, with 14 bases sitting between them. This CDR3 is built from 13 residues. The CDR3 spells CASTGALAQPQHF. In nucleotides, the CDR3 is TGTGCCAGCACAGGGGCTCTTGCACAGCCCCAGCATTTT.

The chain combines TRBV5-4 with TRBJ1-2; 7 bases fit TRBD1. V was clipped by 1 base and J by 5 bases; unmatched bases: 8. The germline V gene encodes CDR1 SGHNT and CDR2 YYREEE (reference sequence). The CDR3 totals 15 residues. The CDR3 loop reads CASSLRGDSRYGYTF. The CDR3, as DNA: TGTGCCAGCAGCTTGAGAGGGGACAGCCGATATGGCTACACCTTC.

CDR3 nucleotides: TGCAGTGCTAGTAGAGGGGGGGCAGCTCGGGCAGATACGCAGTATTTT. Translation: CSASRGGAARADTQYF. This chain uses TRBV20-1 with TRBJ2-3; D is perhaps TRBD2 (7 bases). Per the germline V gene, CDR1 is DFQATT and CDR2 is SNEGSKA (reference sequence). Trimming pared 3 bases from V and 4 bases from J, leaving 20 bases between. This CDR3 has 16 residues.

The chain couples TRBV2 to TRBJ1-6; 10 positions agree with TRBD1. Germline lookup yields CDR1 SNHLY and CDR2 FYNNEI. The CDR3 has 14 amino acids. V trimming: 7 bases; J trimming: 9 bases; junction bases outside the gene matches: 6. This chain's CDR3 is CASTPTGGGSPLHF. The CDR3 DNA reads TGTGCCAGCACTCCGACAGGGGGCGGTTCACCCCTCCACTTT.

The chain is built from TRBV27 and TRBJ1-2; maybe TRBD1 (6 bases). There are 14 residues in the CDR3. Germline CDR1 and CDR2: MNHEY and SMNVEV (reference sequence). The V gene lost 5 bases and the J gene lost 2 bases, with 12 bases spanning the gap. Here the CDR3 DNA reads TGTGCCAGCAGTCCCGGGGGGGCCAACTATGGCTACACCTTC. Amino acids: CASSPGGANYGYTF.

The chain recombines TRBV5-1 with TRBJ2-1; D is unclear. Trimming pared 4 bases from V and 4 bases from J, leaving 12 bases between. The CDR3 totals 14 residues. Germline V lookup: CDR1 SGHRS, CDR2 YFSETQ. The CDR3 region has the DNA TGCGCCAGCAGCCCCCAACTGGTATACAATGAGCAGTTCTTC. Translation gives CASSPQLVYNEQFF.

The chain employs TRBV12-5 and TRBJ2-2; possible D gene TRBD2, 6 bases. Looked up from germline, CDR1 is LGHNT and CDR2 is FRNRAP. Trimming removed 3 bases at V and 10 bases at J, with 12 bases between. There are 13 residues in the CDR3. The DNA for the CDR3 is TGTGCTAGTGGTTTTGGAGGGGAATCGGAGCTGTTTTTT. Translated: CASGFGGESELFF.

The chain has TRBV5-1 and TRBJ2-3; the match to TRBD2 covers 11 bases. The ends lost 4 bases at V and 3 bases at J; junction bases unmatched: 7. Germline V gene sequence: CDR1 SGHRS, CDR2 YFSETQ. The CDR3 loop spans 16 amino acids. CDR3 loop: CASSIETSGATDTQYF. Written as DNA, the CDR3 is TGCGCCAGCAGCATCGAGACTAGCGGGGCGACAGATACGCAGTATTTT.

The gene calls are TRBV5-4 and TRBJ2-7, with 8 nucleotides matching TRBD2. The CDR3 totals 14 residues. After removal of 3 bases from V and 12 bases from J, the junction contained 14 bases not matched to a gene. Germline V gene sequence: CDR1 SGHNT, CDR2 YYREEE (reference sequence). CDR3 DNA sequence: TGTGCCAGCAGCTCAGATGGTAGCGGGGTAATAGCGTACTTC. Its protein is CASSSDGSGVIAYF.

V and J are TRBV5-6 and TRBJ1-1; D unclear. The CDR3 loop spans 14 amino acids. V dropped 4 bases and J dropped 4 bases, with 14 bases sitting between them. CDR1 is SGHDT, CDR2 YYEEEE, per germline. The CDR3 DNA is TGTGCCAGCAGCCGCGGGATGGTCCGCACTGAAGCTTTCTTT. Translated: CASSRGMVRTEAFF.

The rearrangement uses TRBV6-1 and TRBJ1-3; TRBD1 is a possible D gene (6 bases). The CDR3 spans 16 residues. Trimming left V 3 bases short and J 1 base short, with 13 bases between. The germline gives CDR1 MNHNS, CDR2 SASEGT. Written as DNA, the CDR3 is TGTGCCAGCAGTGACCTACAGGGACCGTCTGGAAACACCATATATTTT. Its protein is CASSDLQGPSGNTIYF.

V usage is TRBV6-6 and J usage is TRBJ1-4; D is uncertain. CDR1 is MNHNY, CDR2 SVGAGI, per germline (reference sequence). V lost 5 bases and J 5 bases, leaving 12 bases between the germline ends. There are 14 residues in the CDR3. CDR3 in DNA: TGTGCCAGCAGTCCAAGGACTGGGAATGAAAAACTGTTTTTT. This translates into CASSPRTGNEKLFF.

The V gene is TRBV9, the J gene TRBJ1-6; D ambiguous. The CDR3 sequence is 16 residues long. The germline CDR1 and CDR2 sequences are SGDLS and YYNGEE. Trimming pared 3 bases from V and 4 bases from J, leaving 14 bases between. CDR3 residues: CASSAGLSDYNSPLHF. The CDR3 DNA sequence: TGTGCCAGCAGCGCGGGGTTAAGCGATTATAATTCACCCCTCCACTTT.

This rearrangement joins TRBV30 to TRBJ1-2; 9 bases fit TRBD1. J gave up 4 bases and V 0 bases, and 15 bases lay outside the gene matches. Per germline, CDR1 GTSNPN and CDR2 SVGIG (reference sequence). The CDR3 extends over 18 amino acids. The CDR3 DNA reads as TGTGCCTGGAGTGTACGTCTTTCCGCGGGACAGGGCGCCTATGGCTACACCTTC. It translates to CAWSVRLSAGQGAYGYTF.

This clone was detected a few times. The CDR3 DNA sequence: TGTGCCAGCAGCCCATCTATCTACTCTGGAAACACCATATATTTT. Amino acids: CASSPSIYSGNTIYF. The chain is built from TRBV9 and TRBJ1-3; D remains unclear. Trimming took 4 bases from V and 0 from J, leaving 11 bases between them. This CDR3 has 15 residues. Germline V gene lookup returns CDR1 SGDLS and CDR2 YYNGEE.

The V call is TRBV24-1, the J call TRBJ1-1; D gene uncertain. The germline gives CDR1 KGHDR, CDR2 SFDVKD. There are 12 residues in the CDR3. Trimming removed 6 bases at V and 1 base at J, with 5 bases between. DNA for the CDR3: TGTGCCACCAGTTCGCGGAACACTGAAGCTTTCTTT. Its protein is CATSSRNTEAFF.

As for this clone: This CDR3 is also generated by other DNA sequences in the sample. The V gene is TRBV5-1, the J gene TRBJ1-4; unclear D gene. Trimming removed 0 bases from V and 2 bases from J, with 5 bases in between. The CDR3 contains 14 residues. Germline lookup yields CDR1 SGHRS and CDR2 YFSETQ. CDR3 nucleotide sequence: TGCGCCAGCAGCTTGGACAGTACTAATGAAAAACTGTTTTTT. Translating it yields CASSLDSTNEKLFF.

The rearrangement joins TRBV28 to TRBJ2-5; 7 positions agree with TRBD2. This CDR3 comprises 15 residues. The germline V gene has CDR1 MDHEN and CDR2 SYDVKM. V gave up 2 bases and J gave up 5 bases; unmatched junction bases: 8. The chain's CDR3 is CASSLGGVELETQYF. The CDR3 coding sequence is TGTGCCAGCAGTTTAGGGGGGGTAGAATTGGAGACCCAGTACTTC.

The CDR3 loop is CASMGGSYNEQFF. CDR3 coding DNA: TGTGCCAGCATGGGGGGTTCCTACAATGAGCAGTTCTTC. The J gene is TRBJ2-1, the V gene TRBV6-5; tentatively, D is TRBD2 (6 bases). Trimming stripped 7 bases from V and 1 base from J, with 8 bases between. The CDR3 covers 13 residues. Per germline, CDR1 MNHEY and CDR2 SVGAGI.

This clone showed up just a few times. The rearrangement links TRBV28 to TRBJ2-3; tentatively, D is TRBD2 (5 bases). Trimming took off 6 bases at V and 6 bases at J, with 19 bases between the two ends. Germline-derived CDR1 and CDR2 are MDHEN and SYDVKM. The CDR3 spans 15 residues. The CDR3 bases are TGTGCCAGCAGCTCGCCCGGGGTAAAAGGGGATACGCAGTATTTT. Protein sequence: CASSSPGVKGDTQYF.